These 18 T cell receptor beta chains share one sample of origin, sequenced in a study of breast tumors, draining lymph nodes, adjacent tissues. TCRdb re-derived calls from the multiplex PCR reads in MiXCR, one entry per CDR3 protein. The profile covers tens of thousands of distinct CDR3 sequences, with roughly 29% appearing a single time and over 8% taken by the ten largest. Breast cancer patients provided tissue from their axillary draining lymph nodes. The sequenced sample was axillary lymph node tissue. These receptors all stem from a female donor with breast cancer. Some clones in this sample may be carry-over from other donors' samples.

There are many counts of this clonotype. V gene TRBV30 combines with J gene TRBJ2-1; 16 nucleotides align to TRBD2. J gave up 2 bases and V 1 base, and 2 bases lay outside the gene matches. The germline gives CDR1 GTSNPN, CDR2 SVGIG (reference sequence). The CDR3 is 17 amino acids. The CDR3 coding sequence is TGTGCCTGGAGTGCCGGGACTAGCGGGAGGGCCTACAATGAGCAGTTCTTC. Translation gives CAWSAGTSGRAYNEQFF.

This clonotype was seen a handful of times. The CDR3 region is CASSTGTFNTEAFF. In DNA form, the CDR3 reads TGTGCCAGCAGTACTGGGACATTTAACACTGAAGCTTTCTTT. This chain joins TRBV6-2 or TRBV6-3 and TRBJ1-1, with D perhaps TRBD1 (6 bases). This CDR3 spans 14 amino acids. With 5 bases removed from V and 2 bases from J, the gap between germline ends came to 12 bases. Germline loops: CDR1 MNHEY, CDR2 SVGEGT.

This clonotype was counted at least ten times. The CDR3 DNA reads as TGTGCCAGCAGCGTTGGCAGGGGGCAGGCTGGGGCCAACGTCCTGACTTTC. Translated: CASSVGRGQAGANVLTF. The chain has TRBV9 and TRBJ2-6, with TRBD1 identical over 8 bases. Germline V CDR1 and CDR2: SGDLS, YYNGEE. V lost 2 bases, J lost 2 bases, and 6 bases stayed unmatched. The CDR3 is 17 residues long.

Points on this clonotype: A much larger clone lies one base from this, so it may be a read error. The DNA of the CDR3 is TGCGTCAGCAGCATAAGACTAGCGGGGGGATACAATGAGCAGTTCTTC. Its translation is CVSSIRLAGGYNEQFF. The chain joins TRBV5-1 to TRBJ2-1; TRBD2 matches 13 bases. This CDR3 is 16 amino acids long. Germline loops: CDR1 SGHRS, CDR2 YFSETQ.

This clonotype was counted only a few times. The CDR3 spells CASSQGSGTEAFF. CDR3 DNA: TGCGCCAGCAGCCAAGGCAGCGGCACTGAAGCTTTCTTT. The chain is built from TRBV4-1 and TRBJ1-1; D unclear. The CDR3 is 13 amino acids. Germline V gene data show CDR1 as MGHRA and CDR2 as YSYEKL. Trimming shortened V by 1 base and J by 4 bases, and 7 bases separated the two germline ends.

This clonotype was counted between two and nine times. The V gene is TRBV7-3, the J gene TRBJ1-1; maybe TRBD1 (5 bases). The CDR3 is 16 residues long. The V gene's germline CDR1 is SGHTA and CDR2 FQGTGA. V lost 6 bases and J 5 bases, leaving 22 bases between the germline ends. The CDR3 bases are TGTGCCAGCAGTTGGGTTGGGGGTCTGGAGAGTACTGAAGCTTTCTTT. It is translated as CASSWVGGLESTEAFF.

There are many counts of this clonotype. The chain recombines TRBV5-6 with TRBJ2-5; D might be TRBD1 (5 bases). Germline V CDR1 and CDR2: SGHDT, YYEEEE. Trimming pared 1 base from V and 1 base from J, leaving 8 bases between. This CDR3 region has 14 residues. The CDR3 loop reads CASSLWTPQETQYF. The CDR3 DNA is TGTGCCAGCAGCTTGTGGACACCCCAAGAGACCCAGTACTTC.

This clonotype was found many times. The J gene is TRBJ1-2, the V gene TRBV5-1; D not resolved. Per germline, CDR1 SGHRS and CDR2 YFSETQ. V shed 3 bases and J shed 6 bases, with 9 bases lying between them. This CDR3 is built from 12 residues. CDR3 amino acids: CASSWGDDGYTF. The CDR3 nucleotides are TGCGCCAGCAGCTGGGGAGATGATGGCTACACCTTC.

In its sample, this clonotype was seen once. Given a much more abundant clone one base away, this may be a read error. J is TRBJ2-1 and V is TRBV6-1, with unresolved D. V dropped 6 bases and J dropped 11 bases, with 14 bases sitting between them. Looked up from germline, CDR1 is MNHNS and CDR2 is SASEGT. This CDR3 is built from 12 residues. CDR3 sequence (DNA): TGTGCCAGCAGAAACCCGGGTACGAAGCAGTTCTTC. It translates to CASRNPGTKQFF.

This clonotype appeared many times. The chain uses TRBV7-2 and TRBJ1-1, with 9 positions matching TRBD1. The germline gives CDR1 SGHTA, CDR2 FQGNSA. This CDR3 contains 14 residues. V lost 1 base to trimming and J lost 10 bases; unmatched junction nucleotides: 7. The CDR3, as DNA: TGTGCCAGCAGCTTAGGAGGACAGGACAGGGGAGCTTTCTTT. Encoded protein: CASSLGGQDRGAFF.

Comments on this clonotype: One junction end disagrees with the germline gene, perhaps due to a read error. This CDR3 reads CVSSMGAEAFF. The CDR3 DNA is TGTGTCAGCAGCATGGGGGCCGAAGCTTTCTTT. The chain employs TRBV5-8 and TRBJ1-1; perhaps TRBD1 as D (6 bases). In germline, CDR1 is SGHTS, CDR2 YDEGEE. This CDR3 region has 11 residues.

This clonotype was recorded at least ten times. The chain links TRBV4-3 to TRBJ1-3, with D unclear. V gave up 0 bases and J gave up 0 bases, with 12 bases separating them. The CDR3 consists of 17 residues. Germline CDR1 LGHNA, CDR2 YSLEER. CDR3 nucleotides: TGCGCCAGCAGCCAAGATCACACAGTCCGCTCTGGAAACACCATATATTTT. Translating gives CASSQDHTVRSGNTIYF.

This clonotype was counted a single time. One end of the junction is discordant with germline, which a read error may explain. The chain recombines TRBV10-3 with TRBJ2-3; D is possibly TRBD2 (6 bases). Germline V gene sequence: CDR1 ENHRY, CDR2 SYGVKD. The CDR3 totals 16 residues. The CDR3 protein is CVISESTSGSTDTQYF. Here the CDR3 DNA reads TGTGTCATCAGTGAGTCTACCAGCGGGAGCACAGATACGCAGTATTTT.

Ten or more counts support this clonotype. This chain uses TRBV30 with TRBJ1-2; possible D gene TRBD1, 5 bases. V shed 3 bases and J shed 1 base, with 21 bases lying between them. The CDR3 covers 17 residues. In germline, CDR1 is GTSNPN, CDR2 SVGIG (reference sequence). The CDR3, as DNA: TGTGCCTGGAGCCGACTTCCGGGACGCGGTGGTAACTATGGCTACACCTTC. Protein sequence: CAWSRLPGRGGNYGYTF.

The chain joins TRBV14 to TRBJ1-1; D unresolved. Looked up from germline, CDR1 is SGHDN and CDR2 is FVKESK. The CDR3 covers 15 residues. V gave up 7 bases and J gave up 1 base, with 16 bases separating them. CDR3: CASTAYAGTNTEAFF. The CDR3 bases are TGTGCCAGCACCGCCTACGCGGGAACGAACACTGAAGCTTTCTTT.

This clonotype was counted at least ten times. V gene TRBV20-1 combines with J gene TRBJ1-2; D unresolved. Germline V gives CDR1 DFQATT, CDR2 SNEGSKA (reference sequence). V shed 0 bases and J shed 2 bases, with 7 bases lying between them. This CDR3 region has 13 residues. The CDR3 reads CSARDPVNYGYTF. CDR3 nucleotides: TGCAGTGCTAGAGATCCAGTCAACTATGGCTACACCTTC.

The V and J genes are TRBV20-1 and TRBJ1-2; 8 bases line up with TRBD1. This CDR3 spans 16 amino acids. The germline CDR1 and CDR2 sequences are DFQATT and SNEGSKA (reference sequence). V dropped 4 bases and J dropped 7; count of bases not matched to a gene: 17. CDR3 bases: TGCAGTGCTACCCCCGGGACAGGAATTGCCGGGGGTGGCTACACCTTC. Amino acids: CSATPGTGIAGGGYTF.

A note on this clonotype: At one boundary the junction diverges from the germline segment, which might be a read error. The chain carries TRBV20-1 and TRBJ1-3; D ambiguous. Germline-derived CDR1 and CDR2 are DFQATT and SNEGSKA (reference sequence). CDR3 size: 12 residues. CDR3 bases: TGCAGTGCTCCTCCATATGGAAACACCACATATTTT. Residues: CSAPPYGNTTYF.